These 17 T cell receptor beta chains share one sample of origin, sequenced in a study of T-cell memory formation after mild COVID-19. TCRdb re-analysed the 5' RACE reads in MiXCR, keeping a single row per CDR3 protein. The table includes some 100,000 distinct CDR3 sequences, over 8.5% detected once. Sequenced input: PBMCs or a T cell subset sorted from them (not recorded which). The receptors originated from a man aged 18 to 29 who had mild COVID-19 (a few samples of this study predate the infection). Cell type and time point are not known.

This clonotype was seen at least ten times. The chain couples TRBV4-3 to TRBJ1-1, with 8 bases matching TRBD1. J was trimmed by 7 bases and V by 4 bases; bases with no gene match: 2. Per germline, CDR1 LGHNA and CDR2 YSLEER. The CDR3 runs 12 residues. This CDR3 reads CASSRGQGEAFF. Here the CDR3 DNA reads TGCGCCAGCAGCCGAGGACAGGGTGAAGCTTTCTTT.

The chain is built from TRBV12-5 and TRBJ2-7, with D uncertain. CDR3 size: 14 residues. The V and J ends lost 2 bases and 2 bases respectively, with 10 bases between them. Germline loops: CDR1 LGHNT, CDR2 FRNRAP. As DNA, the CDR3 is TGTGCTAGTGGTTTGATCCCGATCACCTACGAGCAGTACGTC. It codes for CASGLIPITYEQYV.

Comment on this clonotype: Without the conserved terminal phenylalanine or tryptophan, this CDR3 likely stems from a read error. This chain joins TRBV2 and TRBJ1-5; D gene unclear. Germline-derived CDR1 and CDR2 are SNHLY and FYNNEI. The CDR3 covers 13 residues. The ends were cut back, 3 bases at V and 3 bases at J, with 6 bases in the middle. CDR3 sequence reads: CASSEGPNQPQHL. The CDR3 DNA reads TGTGCCAGCAGTGAGGGCCCCAATCAGCCCCAGCATTTA.

In this sample, this clonotype turned up a few times. The gene calls are TRBV19 and TRBJ2-3, with D tentatively TRBD1 (6 bases). This CDR3 spans 14 amino acids. The germline V gene encodes CDR1 LNHDA and CDR2 SQIVND (reference sequence). Deletions cut 3 bases from V and 7 bases from J, with 14 bases between. The CDR3 DNA is TGTGCCAGTAGTATCGGACAGATTTCTCATACGCAGTATTTT. Residues: CASSIGQISHTQYF.

This clonotype was observed a handful of times. The chain uses TRBV6-2 or TRBV6-3 and TRBJ2-3, with D perhaps matching TRBD2 (6 bases). The ends were cut back, 2 bases at V and 3 bases at J, with 18 bases in the middle. Germline V gene sequence: CDR1 MNHEY, CDR2 SVGEGT. The CDR3 has 17 amino acids. DNA of the CDR3: TGTGCCAGCAGTTACCTACTGTGGGGGGAGAGGACAGATACGCAGTATTTT. Translation gives CASSYLLWGERTDTQYF.

This clonotype has only a few counts. The chain recombines TRBV19 with TRBJ1-1; TRBD1 is a possible D gene (5 bases). The length of the CDR3 is 12 residues. With 6 bases removed from V and 4 bases from J, the gap between germline ends came to 9 bases. Per germline, CDR1 LNHDA and CDR2 SQIVND (reference sequence). The CDR3, as DNA: TGTGCCAGTAGAGCAGGGATCACTGAAGCTTTCTTT. Its translation: CASRAGITEAFF.

This chain connects TRBV5-4 to TRBJ1-4; tentatively, D is TRBD1 (5 bases). The CDR3 contains 15 residues. The V end lost 3 bases, the J end lost 8 bases, and 17 bases lay between the germline ends. From germline, CDR1 is SGHNT and CDR2 YYREEE (reference sequence). The CDR3, as DNA: TGTGCCAGCAGCTGGGCCGGGGGAAGTGGCGAAAAACTGTTTTTT. The encoded protein is CASSWAGGSGEKLFF.

This rearrangement joins TRBV7-9 to TRBJ2-3, with D possibly TRBD2 on 6 matching bases. Trimming removed 2 bases at V and 2 bases at J, with 8 bases between. This CDR3 is 14 amino acids long. Per the germline V gene, CDR1 is SEHNR and CDR2 is FQNEAQ (reference sequence). This CDR3 is CASSLSGLTDTQYF. DNA of the CDR3: TGTGCCAGCAGCTTATCGGGACTCACAGATACGCAGTATTTT.

This clonotype was found a few times. This chain links TRBV7-2 with TRBJ2-7, with D hard to call. The CDR3 covers 12 residues. Germline-derived CDR1 and CDR2 are SGHTA and FQGNSA. V was clipped by 4 bases and J by 3 bases, with 7 bases between them. CDR3 protein: CASSYSVYEQYF. In DNA form, the CDR3 reads TGTGCCAGCAGCTACAGCGTCTACGAGCAGTACTTC.

The sample holds a few counts of this clonotype. CDR3 sequence: CASSPPRTGETYEQYV. CDR3 DNA sequence: TGTGCCAGCAGCCCCCCCAGGACAGGAGAAACCTACGAGCAGTACGTC. The genes are TRBV21-1 and TRBJ2-7; the D segment call TRBD1 is taken from the table without a DNA check. TRBV21-1 is deemed a pseudogene. The CDR3 loop spans 16 amino acids.

Only a few counts were recorded for this clonotype. This rearrangement joins TRBV5-6 to TRBJ2-7; D is possibly TRBD1 or TRBD2 (5 bases each). The V and J ends lost 0 bases and 5 bases respectively, with 9 bases between them. Germline V gives CDR1 SGHDT, CDR2 YYEEEE. This CDR3 is built from 13 residues. CDR3 amino acids: CASSLAGTHEQYF. The CDR3 DNA follows: TGTGCCAGCAGCTTGGCAGGGACCCACGAGCAGTACTTC.

The chain couples TRBV27 to TRBJ2-3; no firm D call. V lost 2 bases, J lost 5 bases, and 11 bases lay in between. The CDR3 consists of 14 residues. Germline CDR1 and CDR2: MNHEY and SMNVEV (reference sequence). CDR3 region: CASSLNAPVDTQYF. The CDR3 DNA is TGTGCCAGCAGTTTAAACGCCCCAGTAGATACGCAGTATTTT.

This clonotype was seen a few times. This chain connects TRBV6-4 to TRBJ2-1, with 15 bases identical to TRBD2. The CDR3 loop spans 16 amino acids. The V segment lost 6 bases and the J segment 3 bases; nucleotides outside the gene matches: 3. Germline V gene lookup returns CDR1 MRHNA and CDR2 SNTAGT. DNA of the CDR3: TGTGCCAGCAGCCGGACTAGCGGGGGGGTCTACAATGAGCAGTTCTTC. The encoded protein is CASSRTSGGVYNEQFF.

V is TRBV7-9 and J is TRBJ2-1; D not resolved. The germline gives CDR1 SEHNR, CDR2 FQNEAQ (reference sequence). This CDR3 has 13 amino acids. The V gene lost 4 bases and the J gene lost 3 bases, with 7 bases spanning the gap. The CDR3 protein is CASSYSGYNEQFF. DNA of the CDR3: TGTGCCAGCAGCTATTCGGGCTACAATGAGCAGTTCTTC.

This clonotype was detected many times. The gene calls are TRBV7-6 and TRBJ1-1, with D perhaps TRBD1 (6 bases). This CDR3 is 16 amino acids long. CDR1 is SGHVS, CDR2 FNYEAQ, per germline. The ends were cut back, 2 bases at V and 1 base at J, with 14 bases in the middle. DNA of the CDR3: TGTGCCAGCAGCTTACGTGGGGGGGCTAAGAACACTGAAGCTTTCTTT. This codes for CASSLRGGAKNTEAFF. Using reference TRBV7-6 and TRBJ1-1 for the parts outside the CDR3, the full variable domain is GAGVSQSPRYKVTKRGQDVALRCDPISGHVSLYWYRQALGQGPEFLTYFNYEAQQDKSGLPNDRFSAERPEGSISTLTIQRTEQRDSAMYRCASSLRGGAKNTEAFFGQGTRLTVV.

The genes are TRBV4-1 and TRBJ2-2; weak D call: TRBD2 (5 bases). Deletions cut 0 bases from V and 7 bases from J, with 6 bases between. The germline gives CDR1 MGHRA, CDR2 YSYEKL. The CDR3 has 13 amino acids. The CDR3 is CASSQEGGGELFF. The CDR3 DNA follows: TGCGCCAGCAGCCAAGAAGGAGGCGGGGAGCTGTTTTTT.

There are a few counts of this clonotype. The rearrangement joins TRBV30 to TRBJ1-2, with D maybe TRBD1 (5 bases). CDR1 is GTSNPN, CDR2 SVGIG, per germline (reference sequence). V dropped 5 bases and J dropped 3 bases, with 16 bases sitting between them. The CDR3 is made up of 14 amino acids. CDR3 region: CAWRGGLEYYGYTF. CDR3 sequence (DNA): TGTGCCTGGCGGGGGGGTTTAGAGTACTATGGCTACACCTTC. The full variable domain, its missing parts supplied by reference TRBV30 and TRBJ1-2, is SQTIHQWPATLVQPVGSPLSLECTVEGTSNPNLYWYRQAAGRGLQLLFYSVGIGQISSEVPQNLSASRPQDRQFILSSKKLLLSDSGFYLCAWRGGLEYYGYTFGSGTRLTVV.